A single sample gave rise to the 10 T cell receptor beta chains below, sequenced in a study of T cell responses to AZD1222 COVID-19 vaccine. The assay was immunoSEQ multiplex PCR, and TCRdb's table has in-frame clones only and misses some. Counted here are 65,000 to 75,000 clones, around 80% occurring once; the ten biggest clones make up about 20%. Source: peripheral blood, taken on day 0 of AZD1222 vaccination. These receptor sequences come from an adult in good health.

This clone is a singleton in its sample. The J gene is TRBJ1-1, the V gene TRBV28; TRBD1 might be the D (6 bases). V was clipped by 4 bases and J by 5 bases, with 11 bases between them. Germline-derived CDR1 and CDR2 are MDHEN and SYDVKM. The CDR3 totals 13 residues. CDR3 in DNA: TGTGCCAGCAGTTCCAATCAGGGGACTGAAGCTTTCTTT. Translating gives CASSSNQGTEAFF.

The chain carries TRBV29-1 and TRBJ2-1; a possible D gene is TRBD2 (6 bases). Germline V gene lookup returns CDR1 SQVTM and CDR2 ANQGSEA. Trimming took 7 bases from V and 8 from J, leaving 21 bases between them. This CDR3 comprises 14 residues. CDR3 in amino acids: CSGGYYGRRDEQFF. The CDR3 nucleotides are TGCAGCGGGGGTTATTATGGCCGGAGGGATGAGCAGTTCTTC.

V is TRBV3-1 (or the pseudogene TRBV3-2) and J is TRBJ1-2; weak D call: TRBD1 (6 bases). The CDR3 covers 14 residues. V was trimmed by 0 bases and J by 8 bases, leaving 13 bases between them. From germline, CDR1 is LGHDT and CDR2 YNNKEL (reference sequence). The CDR3 nucleotides read TGTGCCAGCAGCCAAGATCACGGGGGGCGCGGCTACACCTTC. It specifies CASSQDHGGRGYTF.

Within the sample, this clone is medium-sized. The chain couples TRBV4-2 to TRBJ2-1; 8 bases align to TRBD1. The CDR3 runs 16 residues. Germline values: CDR1 LGHNA, CDR2 YNFKEQ. The junction had 8 bases not matched to a gene; V was cut back by 0 bases and J by 7 bases. The CDR3 nucleotides are TGTGCCAGCAGCCAAGAATCCGGGACAGGATGGAATGAGCAGTTCTTC. It specifies CASSQESGTGWNEQFF.

V usage is TRBV10-3 and J usage is TRBJ2-2; weak D call: TRBD1 (5 bases). CDR3 length equals 13 residues. CDR1 is ENHRY and CDR2 is SYGVKD in the germline V gene. The V and J ends lost 3 bases and 8 bases respectively, with 10 bases between them. This CDR3 is CAISEARTGELFF. The CDR3 DNA reads as TGTGCCATCAGTGAAGCCCGGACAGGGGAGCTGTTTTTT.

V gene TRBV5-1 combines with J gene TRBJ2-3; TRBD1 is a possible D gene (6 bases). Germline V gene lookup returns CDR1 SGHRS and CDR2 YFSETQ. The CDR3 contains 15 residues. V shed 1 base and J shed 3 bases, with 12 bases lying between them. CDR3 bases: TGCGCCAGCAGCTTGTGGATCGACAGGACAGATACGCAGTATTTT. Translating it yields CASSLWIDRTDTQYF.

The chain employs TRBV3-1 (or the pseudogene TRBV3-2) and TRBJ2-2, with D unclear. Trimming took 1 base from V and 4 from J, leaving 4 bases between them. This CDR3 contains 13 residues. Germline CDR1 and CDR2: LGHDT and YNNKEL (reference sequence). In DNA form, the CDR3 reads TGTGCCAGCAGCCAAGGGAGCACCGGGGAGCTGTTTTTT. As protein: CASSQGSTGELFF.

The CDR3 reads CASSLGDRRDGYTF. CDR3 DNA: TGTGCCAGCAGCTTAGGGGACAGGAGGGATGGCTACACCTTC. The chain carries TRBV7-8 and TRBJ1-2, with 8 bases fitting TRBD1. Germline assignment: CDR1 SGHVS and CDR2 FQNEAQ. The trim removed 1 base at V and 6 bases at J, leaving 4 bases unmatched. The CDR3 consists of 14 residues.

The V and J genes are TRBV10-3 and TRBJ2-2; 10 bases map to TRBD2. The CDR3 covers 15 residues. V was clipped by 7 bases and J by 2 bases; unmatched bases: 4. Germline-derived CDR1 and CDR2 are ENHRY and SYGVKD. CDR3 loop: CAIKAGGTNTGELFF. The DNA of the CDR3 is TGTGCCATCAAAGCGGGGGGGACAAACACCGGGGAGCTGTTTTTT.

The gene calls are TRBV27 and TRBJ2-7; 10 bases align to TRBD1. This CDR3 is built from 14 residues. Germline trimming cut 3 bases from V and 4 bases from J; bases unmatched to any gene: 3. Germline-derived CDR1 and CDR2 are MNHEY and SMNVEV (reference sequence). The CDR3 DNA reads as TGTGCCAGCAGTTTCCGGGACAGGGGTTACGAGCAGTACTTC. Its protein product is CASSFRDRGYEQYF.